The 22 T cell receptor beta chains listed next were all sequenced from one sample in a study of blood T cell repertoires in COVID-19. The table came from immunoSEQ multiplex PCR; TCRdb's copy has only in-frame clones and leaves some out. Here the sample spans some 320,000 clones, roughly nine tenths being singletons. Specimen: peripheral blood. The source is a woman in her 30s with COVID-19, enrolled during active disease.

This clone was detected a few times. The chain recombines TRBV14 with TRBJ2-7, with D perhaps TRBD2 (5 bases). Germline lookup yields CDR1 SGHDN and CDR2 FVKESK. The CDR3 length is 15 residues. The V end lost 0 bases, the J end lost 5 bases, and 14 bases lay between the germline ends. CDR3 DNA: TGTGCCAGCAGCCAAGATTTTACGGACGGGAACGAGCAGTACTTC. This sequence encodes CASSQDFTDGNEQYF.

The CDR3 loop reads CASSLYGSYEQYF. The CDR3 DNA reads TGTGCCAGCAGCTTATACGGCTCCTACGAGCAGTACTTC. The chain has TRBV5-8 and TRBJ2-7, with D uncertain. This CDR3 contains 13 residues. Germline lookup yields CDR1 SGHTS and CDR2 YDEGEE. The germline V and J ends were trimmed by 2 bases and 0 bases, with 6 bases remaining between them.

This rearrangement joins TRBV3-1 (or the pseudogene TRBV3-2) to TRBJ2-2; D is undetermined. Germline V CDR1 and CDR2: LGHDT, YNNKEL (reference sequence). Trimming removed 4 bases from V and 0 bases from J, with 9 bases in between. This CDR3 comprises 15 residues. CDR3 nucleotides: TGTGCCAGCAGCCCACGCGGCCCGAACACCGGGGAGCTGTTTTTT. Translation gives CASSPRGPNTGELFF.

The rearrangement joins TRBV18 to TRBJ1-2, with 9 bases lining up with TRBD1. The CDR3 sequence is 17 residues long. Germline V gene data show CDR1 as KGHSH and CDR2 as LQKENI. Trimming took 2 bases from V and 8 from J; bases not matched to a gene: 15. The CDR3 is CASSPYGGTGSYTGYTF. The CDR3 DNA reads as TGTGCCAGCTCACCATACGGCGGGACAGGGTCTTATACGGGCTACACCTTC.

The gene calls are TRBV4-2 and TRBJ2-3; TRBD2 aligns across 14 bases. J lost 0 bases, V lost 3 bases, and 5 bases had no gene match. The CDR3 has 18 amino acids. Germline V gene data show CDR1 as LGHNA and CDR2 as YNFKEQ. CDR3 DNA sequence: TGTGCCAGCAGCCAGTCCGGGACTAGCGGGGGAAGCACAGATACGCAGTATTTT. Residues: CASSQSGTSGGSTDTQYF.

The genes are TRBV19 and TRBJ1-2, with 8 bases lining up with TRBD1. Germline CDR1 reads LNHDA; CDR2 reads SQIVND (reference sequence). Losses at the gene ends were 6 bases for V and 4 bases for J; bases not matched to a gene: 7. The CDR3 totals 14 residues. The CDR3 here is CASRLDRVGYGYTF. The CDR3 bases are TGTGCCAGTAGACTGGACAGGGTCGGCTATGGCTACACCTTC.

The CDR3 coding sequence is TGTGCCAGCAGCCAAGGGGTAATAGCGGGGGATATTGACGGGGAGCTGTTTTTT. Translating it yields CASSQGVIAGDIDGELFF. V is TRBV3-1 (or the pseudogene TRBV3-2) and J is TRBJ2-2; 9 nucleotides agree with TRBD2. Trimming cost V 1 base and J 7 bases; bases outside gene matches: 13. The V gene's germline CDR1 is LGHDT and CDR2 YNNKEL (reference sequence). The CDR3 extends over 18 amino acids.

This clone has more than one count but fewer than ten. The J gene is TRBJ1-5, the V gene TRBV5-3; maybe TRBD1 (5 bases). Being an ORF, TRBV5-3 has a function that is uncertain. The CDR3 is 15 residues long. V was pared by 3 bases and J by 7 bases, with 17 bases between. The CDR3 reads CARSSTGRVRQPQHF. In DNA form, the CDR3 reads TGTGCCAGAAGCTCTACCGGCAGGGTCCGACAGCCCCAGCATTTT.

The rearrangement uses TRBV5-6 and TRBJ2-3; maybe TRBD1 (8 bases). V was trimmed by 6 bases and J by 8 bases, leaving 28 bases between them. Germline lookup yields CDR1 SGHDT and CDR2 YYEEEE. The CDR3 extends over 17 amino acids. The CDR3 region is CASTIWGTGQREGTQYF. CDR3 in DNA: TGTGCCAGCACCATTTGGGGGACAGGTCAGCGGGAAGGTACGCAGTATTTT. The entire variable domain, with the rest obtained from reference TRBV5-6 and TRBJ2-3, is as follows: DAGVTQSPTHLIKTRGQQVTLRCSPKSGHDTVSWYQQALGQGPQFIFQYYEEEERQRGNFPDRFSGHQFPNYSSELNVNALLLGDSALYLCASTIWGTGQREGTQYFGPGTRLTVL.

The CDR3 is CASSEIWGFYNEQFF. DNA for the CDR3: TGTGCCAGCAGTGAAATCTGGGGCTTCTACAATGAGCAGTTCTTC. The J gene is TRBJ2-1, the V gene TRBV2; tentatively, D is TRBD1 (5 bases). V was cut by 2 bases and J by 3 bases, with 11 bases left in between. This CDR3 region has 15 residues. Germline V CDR1 and CDR2: SNHLY, FYNNEI.

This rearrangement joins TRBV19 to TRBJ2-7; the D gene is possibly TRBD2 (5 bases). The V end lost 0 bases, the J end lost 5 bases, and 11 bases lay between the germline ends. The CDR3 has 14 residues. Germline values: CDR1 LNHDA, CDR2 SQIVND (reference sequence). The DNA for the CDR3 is TGTGCCAGTAGTATAGATCCCGGGGTAAACGAGCAGTACTTC. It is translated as CASSIDPGVNEQYF.

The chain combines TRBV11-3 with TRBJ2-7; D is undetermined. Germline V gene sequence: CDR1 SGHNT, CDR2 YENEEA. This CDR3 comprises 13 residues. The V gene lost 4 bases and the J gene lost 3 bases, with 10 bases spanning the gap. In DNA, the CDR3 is TGTGCCAGCAGCTCCCTACCCGACTACGAGCAGTACTTC. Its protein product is CASSSLPDYEQYF. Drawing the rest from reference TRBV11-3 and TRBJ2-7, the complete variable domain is EAGVVQSPRYKIIEKKQPVAFWCNPISGHNTLYWYLQNLGQGPELLIRYENEEAVDDSQLPKDRFSAERLKGVDSTLKIQPAELGDSAVYLCASSSLPDYEQYFGPGTRLTVT.

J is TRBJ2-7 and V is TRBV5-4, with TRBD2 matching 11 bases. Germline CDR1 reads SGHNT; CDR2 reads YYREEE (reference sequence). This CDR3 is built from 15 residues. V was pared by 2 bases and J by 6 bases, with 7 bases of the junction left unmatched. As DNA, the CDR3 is TGTGCCAGCAGCTTTCGACTAGCGGGGAGTGTCGAGCAGTACTTC. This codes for CASSFRLAGSVEQYF.

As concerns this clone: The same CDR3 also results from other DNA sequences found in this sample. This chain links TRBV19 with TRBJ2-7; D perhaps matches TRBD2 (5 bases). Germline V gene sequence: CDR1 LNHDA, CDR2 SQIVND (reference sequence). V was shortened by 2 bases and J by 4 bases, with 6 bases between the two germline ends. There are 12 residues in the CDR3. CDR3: CASSISGYEQYF. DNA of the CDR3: TGTGCCAGTAGTATAAGCGGTTACGAGCAGTACTTC.

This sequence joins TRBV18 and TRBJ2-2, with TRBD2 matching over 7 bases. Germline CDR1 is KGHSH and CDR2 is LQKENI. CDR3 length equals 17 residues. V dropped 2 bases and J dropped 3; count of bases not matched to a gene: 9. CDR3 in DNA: TGTGCCAGCTCACCATGGGGCCAGCGGGGCTACACCGGGGAGCTGTTTTTT. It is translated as CASSPWGQRGYTGELFF.

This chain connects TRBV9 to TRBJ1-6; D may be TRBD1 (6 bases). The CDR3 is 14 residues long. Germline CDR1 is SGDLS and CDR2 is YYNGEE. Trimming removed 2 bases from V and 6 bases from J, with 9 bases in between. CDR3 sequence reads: CASSVGRGNSPLHF. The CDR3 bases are TGTGCCAGCAGCGTTGGCAGGGGTAATTCACCCCTCCACTTT.

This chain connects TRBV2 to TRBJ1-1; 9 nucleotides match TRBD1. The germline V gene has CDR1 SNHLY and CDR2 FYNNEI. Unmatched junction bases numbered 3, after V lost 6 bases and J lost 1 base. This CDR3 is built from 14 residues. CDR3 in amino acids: CASRGTGPNTEAFF. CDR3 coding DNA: TGTGCCAGCAGGGGGACAGGGCCGAACACTGAAGCTTTCTTT. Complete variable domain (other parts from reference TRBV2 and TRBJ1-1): EPEVTQTPSHQVTQMGQEVILRCVPISNHLYFYWYRQILGQKVEFLVSFYNNEISEKSEIFDDQFSVERPDGSNFTLKIRSTKLEDSAMYFCASRGTGPNTEAFFGQGTRLTVV.

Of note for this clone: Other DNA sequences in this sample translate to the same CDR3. For the CDR3, the DNA is TGCGCCAGCAGCTTGGACAGAGAGACCCAGTACTTC. Encoded protein: CASSLDRETQYF. The rearrangement uses TRBV5-1 and TRBJ2-5; D is uncertain. The V end lost 0 bases, the J end lost 4 bases, and 4 bases lay between the germline ends. The CDR3 runs to 12 residues. Germline V gives CDR1 SGHRS, CDR2 YFSETQ.

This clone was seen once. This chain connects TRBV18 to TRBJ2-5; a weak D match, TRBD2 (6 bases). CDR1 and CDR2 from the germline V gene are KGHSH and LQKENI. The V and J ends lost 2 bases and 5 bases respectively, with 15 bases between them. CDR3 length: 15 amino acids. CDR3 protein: CASSPRRRVGETQYF. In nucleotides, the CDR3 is TGTGCCAGCTCACCAAGGAGGAGGGTCGGCGAGACCCAGTACTTC.

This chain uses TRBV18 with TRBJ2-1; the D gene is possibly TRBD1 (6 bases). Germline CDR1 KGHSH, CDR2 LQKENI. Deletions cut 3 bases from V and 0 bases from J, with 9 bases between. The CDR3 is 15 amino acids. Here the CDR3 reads CASSPSDSSYNEQFF. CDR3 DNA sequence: TGTGCCAGCTCACCGTCGGACAGCTCCTACAATGAGCAGTTCTTC.

CDR3 in amino acids: CATHPPGQRQKGQFF. For the CDR3, the DNA is TGTGCCACACACCCCCCGGGACAACGCCAAAAGGGGCAGTTCTTC. The chain combines TRBV6-5 with TRBJ2-1, with a tentative D call TRBD1 (6 bases). The CDR3 is made up of 15 amino acids. Trimming stripped 10 bases from V and 12 bases from J, with 28 bases between. CDR1 is MNHEY, CDR2 SVGAGI, per germline.

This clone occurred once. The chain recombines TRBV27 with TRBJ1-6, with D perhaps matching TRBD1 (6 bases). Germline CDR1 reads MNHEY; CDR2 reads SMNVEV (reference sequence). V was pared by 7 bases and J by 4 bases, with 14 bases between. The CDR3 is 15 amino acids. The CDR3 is CASKYNREYNSPLHF. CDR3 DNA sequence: TGTGCCAGCAAGTATAACAGGGAGTATAATTCACCCCTCCACTTT.